Included here is one T cell receptor (beta chain) sequence, with context. Its antigen has not been determined. Per-base quality was not reported, and no clone a single base away is much larger than it. This sample was included in a study of T cells after posttransplantation cyclophosphamide (dated by TCRdb to 2016 to 2017). Background on the whole study: The study tracked T cell repertoire reconstitution by TRB sequencing after myeloablative bone marrow transplantation using posttransplantation cyclophosphamide as GVHD prophylaxis. Samples from approximately 37 PTCy-treated patients, along with samples from around 16 of their related bone marrow donors, underwent antigen receptor sequencing. Blood from all 35 or so PTCy patients with 1-year posttransplant specimens was subjected to TRB sequencing. Up to 3 additional blood samples from 2 to 5.2 years after transplant were also TRB-sequenced in 3 patients, as was pretransplant blood from 4 patients. Because TRA and TRB clonality correlated tightly in eight or nine samples, later TCR analyses were limited to TRB. Public TRB sequences were searched against a database of over 3,000 sequences associated with responses to pathogens, tumor antigens, self-antigens and alloantigens. Study-level results and caveats: Donor-recipient similarity was low at 1-2 months but increased during the first year, and donor CD8+ memory clones often dominated later blood repertoires. The TRB repertoires of T cells infiltrating skin or GI tract showed only limited overlap with the TRB repertoires of T cells in blood. Across approximately 41 patients, TRB clonality was highly associated with recipient CMV seropositivity and CMV reactivation, and PTCy diversity was similar to diversity in CNI/methotrexate controls.

From a lookup of the germline V gene (reference sequence), CDR1 and CDR2 are LNHDA and SQIVND. V is pruned by 0 bases and J by 5 bases, leaving 6 bases of the junction without a gene match. Including the terminal cysteine and phenylalanine, the CDR3 comprises 15 residues. Just the 45-base CDR3 DNA is kept, in frame starting at base 1. On the day of marrow donation, related bone marrow donors gave peripheral blood samples. Peripheral blood and bone marrow mononuclear cells were isolated by Ficoll-Hypaque density centrifugation and were cryopreserved. TRB sequencing was run on genomic DNA with either the immunoSEQ assay at survey resolution or the hsTCRB kit. The original methods were these. The immunoSEQ software was used for initial read processing, and the LymphoSeq R package was used for repertoire analyses. For each TRB dataset, clonality was calculated as 1 minus normalized Shannon entropy, and the Gini coefficient was computed as well. Phenotypes of unsorted samples were inferred by mapping TRB sequences from sorted subsets of the recipient or donor onto unsorted samples of the same recipient. The source is immuneACCESS, and TCRdb retained only in-frame sequences with V and J called. Part of the clones is not carried over; for the studies checked, unresolved V genes explain less than half of this, and the remainder is unexplained. The DNA gave D and trimming, while V, J and clone size come from that table. This sample holds around 66,000 clones; around 93% were observed only once. In total, the top ten clones hold around 3.1% of the sample.

The receptor chain draws on TRBV19 and TRBJ2-7, with 8 bases matching TRBD1. The sequence derives from a woman aged 25 to 39 in good health and a related stem cell transplant donor. The sample was PBMCs. The CDR3 region: CASSIERTGFDEQYF. The DNA sequence follows: TGTGCCAGTAGTATAGAAAGGACAGGGTTCGACGAGCAGTACTTC. Joined to the reference TRBV19 and TRBJ2-7 proteins, this CDR3 gives the full variable domain: DGGITQSPKYLFRKEGQNVTLSCEQNLNHDAMYWYRQDPGQGLRLIYYSQIVNDFQKGDIAEGYSVSREKKESFPLTVTSAQKNPTAFYLCASSIERTGFDEQYFGPGTRLTVT.